The 18 T cell receptor beta chains presented below share a single source sample, sequenced in a study of monozygotic twins with inflammatory bowel disease. After re-calling the 5' RACE reads, TCRdb lists one entry per CDR3 protein, DNA absent. In all, the sample yields approximately 45,000 distinct CDR3 sequences. Sequencing was carried out using blood. Receptor source: a human donor with ulcerative colitis or Crohn's disease, or a healthy co-twin of an affected twin (not recorded which).

This chain uses TRBV4-2 with TRBJ2-3; the TRBD2 assignment by TCRdb is unverifiable without DNA. CDR1 LGHNA and CDR2 YNFKEQ come from the germline V gene. The CDR3 covers 17 residues. The CDR3 here is CASSHRGTTGGTDTQYF.

The J gene is TRBJ1-1, the V gene TRBV29-1; checking the TCRdb D call of TRBD1 is not possible without DNA. Germline assignment: CDR1 SQVTM and CDR2 ANQGSEA. CDR3 length equals 13 residues. CDR3 sequence reads: CSVRQRGNTEAFF.

The rearrangement links TRBV19 to TRBJ2-7; the D call of TRBD1 rests on TCRdb alone, since no DNA is present to check it. Germline loops: CDR1 LNHDA, CDR2 SQIVND (reference sequence). The CDR3 sequence is 15 residues long. CDR3: CASSARQASGYEQYF.

The V gene is TRBV20-1, the J gene TRBJ2-1; TCRdb proposes TRBD2, but this gene call is untestable without DNA. Germline V lookup: CDR1 DFQATT, CDR2 SNEGSKA (reference sequence). This CDR3 is 15 amino acids long. The CDR3 loop is CSALHAASANNEQFF.

The chain has TRBV5-1 and TRBJ2-2. Germline values: CDR1 SGHRS, CDR2 YFSETQ. This CDR3 has 15 amino acids. The CDR3 here is CASSLAVGNTGELFF.

The chain uses TRBV29-1 and TRBJ1-2; with no DNA, the TCRdb D assignment of TRBD1 cannot be verified. The CDR3 spans 13 residues. In germline, CDR1 is SQVTM, CDR2 ANQGSEA. The CDR3 protein is CSVRQGLNYGYTF.

V and J are TRBV6-1 and TRBJ2-7; the D call from TCRdb, TRBD1, cannot be confirmed without DNA. The CDR3 consists of 14 residues. The germline CDR1 and CDR2 sequences are MNHNS and SASEGT. The CDR3: CASSERLSSYEQYF.

The gene calls are TRBV4-1 and TRBJ2-5; TCRdb's D gene call, TRBD1, goes unchecked for lack of DNA. This CDR3 contains 15 residues. Germline assignment: CDR1 MGHRA and CDR2 YSYEKL. This chain's CDR3 is CASSQPDRDGRDQYF.

This sequence joins TRBV20-1 and TRBJ2-1; TCRdb's assignment of TRBD2 cannot be checked, as there is no DNA. This CDR3 comprises 18 residues. Germline V gene data show CDR1 as DFQATT and CDR2 as SNEGSKA (reference sequence). CDR3 residues: CSARDTQAGLAGYNEQFF.

The V call is TRBV4-1, the J call TRBJ2-3; without DNA, the TCRdb call of TRBD2 cannot be checked. Germline CDR1 reads MGHRA; CDR2 reads YSYEKL. The CDR3 has 17 residues. CDR3: CASSQQGPPASTDTQYF.

This rearrangement joins TRBV6-2 or TRBV6-3 to TRBJ2-7; TCRdb's assignment of TRBD1 cannot be checked, as there is no DNA. This CDR3 has 15 amino acids. CDR1 and CDR2 from the germline V gene are MNHEY and SVGEGT. The chain's CDR3 is CASSKGGTSSYEQYF.

The chain links TRBV28 to TRBJ1-2; there is no DNA to check the TCRdb D call of TRBD1. Germline CDR1 MDHEN, CDR2 SYDVKM. CDR3 size: 19 residues. This CDR3 is CASSPSAPGQGARGYGYTF.

V and J are TRBV6-1 and TRBJ2-2; checking the TCRdb D call of TRBD1 is not possible without DNA. Looked up from germline, CDR1 is MNHNS and CDR2 is SASEGT. The CDR3 totals 14 residues. CDR3: CASSRQGSTGELFF.

The gene calls are TRBV6-5 and TRBJ1-1. This CDR3 has 13 amino acids. Per germline, CDR1 MNHEY and CDR2 SVGAGI. CDR3 sequence: CASSYSNDLGTFF.

This rearrangement joins TRBV28 to TRBJ2-7; the TCRdb call, TRBD2, lacks DNA for checking. CDR1 and CDR2 (germline): MDHEN, SYDVKM. The CDR3 has 15 residues. This CDR3 is CASRSKRRGVHEQYF.

This chain connects TRBV20-1 to TRBJ1-6; TCRdb names TRBD1, which stays unverified in the absence of DNA. Germline CDR1 DFQATT, CDR2 SNEGSKA (reference sequence). The CDR3 is 16 amino acids. CDR3 loop: CSARRGGSSYNSPLHF.

V gene TRBV7-2 combines with J gene TRBJ2-6. There are 14 residues in the CDR3. From germline, CDR1 is SGHTA and CDR2 FQGNSA. The CDR3 region is CASSSVGQTNVLTF.

The chain links TRBV20-1 to TRBJ2-3; there is no DNA to check the TCRdb D call of TRBD2. The germline CDR1 and CDR2 sequences are DFQATT and SNEGSKA (reference sequence). The CDR3 totals 17 residues. CDR3 amino acids: CSASAERGASGPDTQYF.